These T cell receptor beta chains were read from a single sample in a study of T-cell memory formation after mild COVID-19. One entry per CDR3 protein, called by TCRdb with MiXCR from the 5' RACE reads. The sample lists fewer than 500,000 distinct CDR3 sequences; 20% to 25% were seen once. The sample comprised PBMCs or a T cell subset sorted from them (not recorded which). All receptors come from an adult woman who had mild COVID-19 (a few samples of this study predate the infection). Cell type and time point are not known. Both conserved end residues are part of each CDR3. Fields, in order: J gene, CDR3 length, D gene, V gene, clone size, CDR3 protein, CDR3 DNA. The D gene is left open where the match is weak. Not all rows give a size; the values are once, few, many and, for expanded clones, a class.

TRBJ1-5 17 TRBD1 TRBV2 . CASRSFIRDRGSQPQHF TGTGCCAGCAGGAGCTTTATCCGGGACAGGGGGTCTCAGCCCCAGCATTTT
TRBJ2-3 13 . TRBV2 . CASSATALVREYF TGTGCCAGCAGTGCGACGGCACTTGTGAGGGAGTATTTT
TRBJ2-1 17 . TRBV28 . CASSQPPSWSSYNEQFF TGTGCCAGCAGTCAACCCCCGTCCTGGAGCTCCTACAATGAGCAGTTCTTC
TRBJ2-3 16 . TRBV5-5 . CASSLVGRLPDDTQYF TGTGCCAGCAGCCTCGTGGGGAGGCTCCCCGACGATACGCAGTATTTT
TRBJ1-3 15 . TRBV12-3/TRBV12-4 few CASSFEQGVRNTIYF TGTGCCAGCAGTTTCGAACAGGGAGTGAGAAACACCATATATTTT
TRBJ2-2 14 . TRBV30 . CAWGSRVNTGELFF TGTGCCTGGGGTTCACGCGTCAACACCGGGGAGCTGTTTTTT
TRBJ2-5 15 TRBD2 TRBV9 . CASSATSGREKTQYF TGTGCCAGCAGCGCGACTAGCGGGAGGGAAAAGACCCAGTACTTC
TRBJ2-3 13 TRBD1 TRBV20-1 few CSARGDRADTQYF TGCAGTGCTAGAGGGGACAGGGCAGATACGCAGTATTTT
TRBJ2-6 17 . TRBV7-8 . CASSLALGGPGANVLTF TGTGCCAGCAGCTTAGCGCTAGGAGGGCCGGGGGCCAACGTCCTGACTTTC
TRBJ2-3 16 . TRBV4-1 . CASSHFGRASTDTQYF TGCGCCAGCAGCCATTTCGGCCGAGCTAGCACAGATACGCAGTATTTT
TRBJ2-3 15 TRBD2 TRBV29-1 few CSVTGTSGRVDTQYF TGCAGCGTGACCGGGACTAGCGGGAGAGTCGATACGCAGTATTTT
TRBJ1-1 13 . TRBV12-3/TRBV12-4 . CASSRKVRGEAFF TGTGCCAGCAGCCGAAAGGTGCGAGGGGAAGCTTTCTTT
TRBJ2-1 16 . TRBV7-6 . CASSLDPSSFAGEQFF TGTGCCAGCAGCTTGGACCCCTCCAGTTTCGCTGGGGAGCAGTTCTTC
TRBJ1-2 12 TRBD1 TRBV29-1 . CSVGDRLYGYTF TGCAGCGTTGGGGACAGACTCTATGGCTACACCTTC
TRBJ2-2 15 . TRBV24-1 . CATSERPGVSGELFF TGTGCCACCAGTGAGCGGCCAGGAGTATCCGGGGAGCTGTTTTTT
TRBJ1-1 14 . TRBV18 few CASSPPGTGTEAFF TGTGCCAGCTCACCACCGGGAACCGGCACTGAAGCTTTCTTT
TRBJ2-2 14 TRBD1 TRBV12-3/TRBV12-4 few CASSGQGNTGELFF TGTGCCAGCAGCGGACAGGGTAACACCGGGGAGCTGTTTTTT
TRBJ2-5 14 . TRBV14 few CASSLWRAQETQYF TGTGCCAGCAGCCTCTGGCGGGCCCAAGAGACCCAGTACTTC
TRBJ2-5 14 . TRBV29-1 few CSVFMGGVRETQYF TGCAGCGTTTTTATGGGCGGGGTACGAGAGACCCAGTACTTC
TRBJ1-2 14 TRBD1 TRBV12-3/TRBV12-4 few CASSSGQGRGGYTF TGTGCCAGCAGTTCAGGACAGGGTAGGGGTGGCTACACCTTC
TRBJ1-4 15 TRBD1 TRBV30 few CAWSYGQGKGEKLFF TGTGCCTGGAGCTACGGACAGGGGAAGGGTGAAAAACTGTTTTTT
TRBJ2-7 18 TRBD1 TRBV11-2 many CASRSPGQGYPSSHEQYF TGTGCCAGCCGCTCGCCGGGACAGGGCTATCCGTCCTCCCACGAGCAGTACTTC
TRBJ2-2 14 . TRBV5-5 . CASSVASNTGELFF TGTGCCAGCAGCGTGGCTAGTAACACCGGGGAGCTGTTTTTT
TRBJ1-2 14 TRBD1 TRBV7-2 . CASSFGRGGRGYTF TGTGCCAGCAGCTTCGGCAGGGGGGGGCGAGGCTACACCTTC
TRBJ1-3 11 TRBD1 TRBV12-3/TRBV12-4 . CASRPGQAEYF TGTGCCAGCAGGCCGGGACAGGCTGAATATTTT
TRBJ2-5 15 TRBD2 TRBV5-1 . CASSFAGTNGGDQYF TGCGCCAGCAGCTTCGCCGGGACTAATGGAGGGGACCAGTACTTC
TRBJ2-2 16 TRBD2 TRBV5-1 . CASSPAMQGGKGELFF TGCGCCAGCTCTCCTGCCATGCAGGGAGGGAAGGGGGAGCTGTTTTTT
TRBJ1-1 12 . TRBV29-1 . CSVGQPNTEAFF TGCAGCGTTGGCCAGCCGAACACTGAAGCTTTCTTT
TRBJ1-2 11 . TRBV10-3 . CGAWGTYGYTF TGTGGGGCTTGGGGTACCTATGGCTACACCTTC
TRBJ2-1 16 . TRBV21-1 few CASSKGTSGSCNEQFF TGTGCCAGCAGCAAGGGGACTAGCGGGAGTTGCAATGAGCAGTTCTTC
TRBJ2-1 15 TRBD2 TRBV9 few CASSVEAGEYNEQFF TGTGCCAGCAGCGTAGAAGCGGGAGAGTACAATGAGCAGTTCTTC
TRBJ1-1 15 TRBD1 TRBV12-3/TRBV12-4 . CASSFGGTALSEAFF TGTGCCAGCAGTTTTGGTGGGACAGCTCTATCTGAAGCTTTCTTT
TRBJ2-2 14 . TRBV5-1 many CASSLAEGSGELFF TGCGCCAGCAGCTTGGCCGAAGGGTCCGGGGAGCTGTTTTTT
TRBJ1-2 13 . TRBV30 . CAWSVGSDYGYTF TGTGCCTGGAGTGTAGGGTCCGACTATGGCTACACCTTC
TRBJ2-7 13 . TRBV20-1 . CSAPDSRRNEQYF TGCAGTGCCCCGGACAGCCGCCGTAACGAGCAGTACTTC
TRBJ2-7 16 TRBD2 TRBV7-9 . CASSNTAGARGYEQYF TGTGCCAGCAGCAATACAGCGGGGGCCAGAGGCTACGAGCAGTACTTC
TRBJ2-7 15 . TRBV4-3 few CASSQDAGRTYEQYF TGCGCCAGCAGCCAAGATGCAGGACGGACCTACGAGCAGTACTTC
TRBJ2-1 15 . TRBV24-1 few CATSPGTVIYNEQFF TGTGCCACCAGTCCCGGGACTGTAATCTACAATGAGCAGTTCTTC
TRBJ1-6 16 . TRBV5-1 . CASSLAAGWTNSPLHF TGCGCCAGCAGCTTGGCCGCAGGCTGGACCAATTCACCCCTCCACTTT
TRBJ2-1 15 . TRBV7-3 . CASSSAGAVSNEQFF TGTGCCAGCAGCTCCGCGGGGGCTGTATCCAATGAGCAGTTCTTC
TRBJ2-3 13 TRBD2 TRBV7-2 . CASSLHLAGAGYF TGTGCCAGCAGCTTACACTTAGCGGGGGCCGGGTATTTT
TRBJ2-5 19 . TRBV3-1 . CASSQAYRMLVVTQETQYF TGTGCCAGCAGCCAAGCGTACCGGATGTTGGTAGTGACACAAGAGACCCAGTACTTC